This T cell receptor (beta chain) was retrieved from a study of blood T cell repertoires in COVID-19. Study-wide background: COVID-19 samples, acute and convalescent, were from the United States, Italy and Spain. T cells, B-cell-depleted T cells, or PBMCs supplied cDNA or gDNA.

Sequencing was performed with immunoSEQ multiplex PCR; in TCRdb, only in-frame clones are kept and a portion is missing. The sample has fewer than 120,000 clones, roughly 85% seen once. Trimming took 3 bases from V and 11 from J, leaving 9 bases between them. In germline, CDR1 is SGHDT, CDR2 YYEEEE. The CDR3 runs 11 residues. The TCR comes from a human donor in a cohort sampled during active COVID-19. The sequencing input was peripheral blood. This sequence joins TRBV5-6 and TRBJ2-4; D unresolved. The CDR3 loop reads CASSSDTVQYF. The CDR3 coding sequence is TGTGCCAGCAGCTCCGATACGGTTCAGTACTTC.